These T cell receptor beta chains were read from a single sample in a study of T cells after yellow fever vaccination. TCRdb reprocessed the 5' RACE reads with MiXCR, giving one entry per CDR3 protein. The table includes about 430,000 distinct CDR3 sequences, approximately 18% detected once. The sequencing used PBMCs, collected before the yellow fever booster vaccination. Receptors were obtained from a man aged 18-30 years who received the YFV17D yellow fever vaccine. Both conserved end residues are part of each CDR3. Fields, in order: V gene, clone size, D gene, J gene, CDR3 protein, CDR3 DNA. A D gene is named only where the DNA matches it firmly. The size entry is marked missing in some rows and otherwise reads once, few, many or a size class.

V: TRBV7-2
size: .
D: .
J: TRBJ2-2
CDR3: CASTLYWTNTGELFF
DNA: TGTGCCAGCACCCTATACTGGACGAACACCGGGGAGCTGTTTTTT

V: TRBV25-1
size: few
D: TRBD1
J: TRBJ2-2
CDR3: CASSTTPGQGRGGELFF
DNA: TGTGCCAGCAGTACAACACCGGGACAGGGGAGGGGCGGGGAGCTGTTTTTT

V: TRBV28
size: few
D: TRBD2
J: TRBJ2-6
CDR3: CASGGYHSGANVLTF
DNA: TGTGCCTCGGGGGGGTATCACTCTGGGGCCAACGTCCTGACTTTC

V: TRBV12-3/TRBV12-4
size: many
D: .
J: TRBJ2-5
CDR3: CASRYQETQYF
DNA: TGTGCCAGCAGGTACCAAGAGACCCAGTACTTC

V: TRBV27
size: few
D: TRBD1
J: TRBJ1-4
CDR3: CARPQGQGGEKLFF
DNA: TGTGCCAGGCCTCAAGGACAGGGCGGTGAAAAACTGTTTTTT

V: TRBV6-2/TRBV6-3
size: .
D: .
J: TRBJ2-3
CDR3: CASSYSGANTQYF
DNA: TGTGCCAGCAGTTATTCTGGGGCTAATACGCAGTATTTT

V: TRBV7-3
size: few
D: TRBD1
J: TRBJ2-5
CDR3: CASSLSATGGRETQYF
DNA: TGTGCCAGCAGCTTAAGTGCGACAGGGGGCCGGGAGACCCAGTACTTC

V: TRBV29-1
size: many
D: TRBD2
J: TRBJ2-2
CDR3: CSVQLAGNTGELFF
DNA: TGCAGCGTTCAACTAGCGGGGAACACCGGGGAGCTGTTTTTT

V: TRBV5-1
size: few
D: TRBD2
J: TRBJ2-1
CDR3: CASSPLAERGEQFF
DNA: TGCGCCAGCAGCCCCCTAGCGGAGAGGGGTGAGCAGTTCTTC

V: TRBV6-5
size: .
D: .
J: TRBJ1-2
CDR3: CASSQGRRSFNYGYTF
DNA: TGTGCCAGCAGCCAAGGTCGGCGGTCGTTTAACTATGGCTACACCTTC

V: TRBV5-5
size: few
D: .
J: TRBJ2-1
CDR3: CASSLFTIEQFF
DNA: TGTGCCAGCAGCTTGTTCACTATTGAGCAGTTCTTC

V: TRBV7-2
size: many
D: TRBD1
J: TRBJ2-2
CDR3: CASSQRTGGSFGELFF
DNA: TGTGCCAGCAGCCAACGGACAGGGGGCTCTTTCGGGGAGCTGTTTTTT

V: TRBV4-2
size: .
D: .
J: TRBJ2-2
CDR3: CASSQNLRAGELFF
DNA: .

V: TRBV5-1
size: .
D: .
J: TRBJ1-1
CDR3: CASSLESRSITEAFF
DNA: TGCGCCAGCAGCTTGGAAAGTCGCAGTATCACTGAAGCTTTCTTT

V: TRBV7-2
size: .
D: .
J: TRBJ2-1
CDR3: CASSFPTARGGSYNEQFF
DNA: TGTGCCAGCAGCTTCCCAACTGCTAGGGGAGGCTCCTACAATGAGCAGTTCTTC

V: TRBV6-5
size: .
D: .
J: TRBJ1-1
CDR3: CASSYATRGTEAFF
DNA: TGTGCCAGCAGTTACGCGACCAGGGGAACTGAAGCTTTCTTT

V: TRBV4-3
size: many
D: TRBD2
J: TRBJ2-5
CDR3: CASSQDPMAGGETQYF
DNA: TGCGCCAGCAGCCAAGATCCAATGGCGGGGGGAGAGACCCAGTACTTC

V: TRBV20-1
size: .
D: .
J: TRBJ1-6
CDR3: CSASDGRNSPLHF
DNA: TGCAGTGCTTCGGACGGACGTAATTCACCCCTCCACTTT

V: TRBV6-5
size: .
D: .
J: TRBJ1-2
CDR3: CASGKRGGAIGGYTF
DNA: TGTGCCAGCGGCAAGAGGGGGGGAGCCATAGGTGGCTACACCTTC

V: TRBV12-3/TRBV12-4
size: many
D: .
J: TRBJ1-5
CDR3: CASSPGGNQPQHF
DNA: TGTGCCAGCAGCCCCGGAGGGAATCAGCCCCAGCATTTT

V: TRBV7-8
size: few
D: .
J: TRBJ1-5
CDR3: CASSQEASQPQHF
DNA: TGTGCCAGCAGCCAGGAGGCCAGCCAGCCCCAGCATTTT

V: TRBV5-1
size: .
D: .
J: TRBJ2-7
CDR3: CASSPGATATYEQYF
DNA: TGCGCCAGCAGCCCCGGGGCAACAGCCACCTACGAGCAGTACTTC

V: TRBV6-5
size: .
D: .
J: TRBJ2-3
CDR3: CASRPGWGTDTQYF
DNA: TGTGCCAGCAGACCTGGTTGGGGCACAGATACGCAGTATTTT

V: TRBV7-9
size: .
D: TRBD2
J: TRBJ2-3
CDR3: CASSAGTSGGRTDTQYF
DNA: TGTGCCAGCAGCGCCGGGACTAGCGGGGGGCGCACAGATACGCAGTATTTT

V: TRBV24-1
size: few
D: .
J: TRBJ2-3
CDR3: CASEGYTDTQYF
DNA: TGTGCCAGTGAGGGCTACACAGATACGCAGTATTTT

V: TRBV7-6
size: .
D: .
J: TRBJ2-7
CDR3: CASSLVSGSYEQYF
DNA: TGTGCCAGCAGCTTAGTTAGCGGCTCCTACGAGCAGTACTTC

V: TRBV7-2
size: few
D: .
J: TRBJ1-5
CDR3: CASSSYLTGQPQHF
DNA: TGTGCCAGCAGCTCATATCTCACGGGTCAGCCCCAGCATTTT

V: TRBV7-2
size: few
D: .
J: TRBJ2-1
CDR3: CASSSDMSSYNEQFF
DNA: TGTGCCAGCAGCTCGGACATGAGCTCCTACAATGAGCAGTTCTTC

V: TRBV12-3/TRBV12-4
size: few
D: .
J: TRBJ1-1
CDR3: CASTGWGYTEAFF
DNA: TGTGCCAGCACCGGTTGGGGCTACACTGAAGCTTTCTTT

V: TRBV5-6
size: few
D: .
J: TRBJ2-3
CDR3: CASSLSREFTDTQYF
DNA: TGTGCCAGCAGCTTGAGCAGGGAGTTCACAGATACGCAGTATTTT

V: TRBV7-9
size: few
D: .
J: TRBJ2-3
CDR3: CASKKDGPTDTQYF
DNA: TGTGCCAGCAAAAAGGACGGCCCCACAGATACGCAGTATTTT

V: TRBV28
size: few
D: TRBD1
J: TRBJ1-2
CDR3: CASSSYQGGAFYGYTF
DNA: TGTGCCAGCAGTTCCTATCAGGGGGGGGCCTTCTATGGCTACACCTTC

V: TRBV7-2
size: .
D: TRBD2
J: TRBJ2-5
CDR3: CASSSGGARETQYF
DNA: TGTGCCAGCAGCTCCGGGGGGGCCCGCGAGACCCAGTACTTC

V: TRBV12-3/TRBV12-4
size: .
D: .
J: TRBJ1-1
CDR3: CASSLTGSGTEAFF
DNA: TGTGCCAGCAGTTTGACGGGGTCGGGCACTGAAGCTTTCTTT

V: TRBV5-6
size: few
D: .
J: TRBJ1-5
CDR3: CASSSWGRITNQPQHF
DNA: TGTGCCAGCAGCTCGTGGGGACGGATTACAAATCAGCCCCAGCATTTT

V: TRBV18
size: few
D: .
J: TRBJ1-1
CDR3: CASSPGLLGEGRTEAFF
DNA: TGTGCCAGCTCACCAGGGTTGCTAGGGGAAGGTAGAACTGAAGCTTTCTTT

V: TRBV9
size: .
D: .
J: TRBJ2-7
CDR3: CASSVGADSSYEQYF
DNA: TGTGCCAGCAGCGTAGGAGCCGACAGCTCCTACGAGCAGTACTTC

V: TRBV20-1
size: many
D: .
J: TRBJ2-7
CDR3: CSATQLTSSYEQYF
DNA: TGCAGTGCTACCCAACTCACGAGCTCCTACGAGCAGTACTTC

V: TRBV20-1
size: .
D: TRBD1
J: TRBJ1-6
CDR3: CSARTGNSPLHF
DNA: TGCAGTGCCCGGACAGGGAATTCACCCCTCCACTTT

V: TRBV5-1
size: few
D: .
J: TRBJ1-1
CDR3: CASSLPTLNTEAFF
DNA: TGCGCCAGCAGCTTGCCGACTTTGAACACTGAAGCTTTCTTT

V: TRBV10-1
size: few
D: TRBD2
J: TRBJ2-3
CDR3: CASSEGTSEPTDTQYF
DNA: TGCGCCAGCAGTGAAGGGACTAGCGAACCCACAGATACGCAGTATTTT

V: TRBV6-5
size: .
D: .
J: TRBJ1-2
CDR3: CAISYTPSYGYTF
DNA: TGTGCCATCAGTTACACGCCCAGCTATGGCTACACCTTC

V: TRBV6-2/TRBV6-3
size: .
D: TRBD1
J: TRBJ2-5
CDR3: CASRGQGNLRETQYF
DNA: TGTGCCAGCAGGGGACAGGGGAACCTCAGAGAGACCCAGTACTTC